This T cell receptor (beta chain) is from a study of beta chain features in type 1 diabetes. Whole-study results and caveats: TCRB CDR3s were moderately but significantly shorter in Type 1 diabetes patients in all four CD4+ subsets. It was possible that PCR favored shorter templates, equally so in patients and controls.

Without exception, sorted populations had purity beyond 95%. The germline V gene has CDR1 LGHNA and CDR2 YSLEER. This CDR3 has 18 amino acids. Between the trimmed V and J ends, which lost 4 bases and 1 base, there was a span of 21 bases. The investigators reverse transcribed all of the isolated RNA, so they sequenced expressed TCRB transcripts. Libraries were prepared by immunoSEQ multiplex PCR; TCRdb keeps only in-frame clonotypes and omits some of them. The table has 300,000 to 350,000 clones, around 9% seen once. This clone was recorded a few times. Its specificity is not known. The TCR comes from a man aged 25 to 40 with type 1 diabetes. V is TRBV4-3 and J is TRBJ2-3; D not resolved. Specimen: central memory CD4+ T cells from blood. DNA for the CDR3: TGCGCCAGCAGCCGGAACGTAGGGAAAGCAGACCGCACAGATACGCAGTATTTT. As protein: CASSRNVGKADRTDTQYF.